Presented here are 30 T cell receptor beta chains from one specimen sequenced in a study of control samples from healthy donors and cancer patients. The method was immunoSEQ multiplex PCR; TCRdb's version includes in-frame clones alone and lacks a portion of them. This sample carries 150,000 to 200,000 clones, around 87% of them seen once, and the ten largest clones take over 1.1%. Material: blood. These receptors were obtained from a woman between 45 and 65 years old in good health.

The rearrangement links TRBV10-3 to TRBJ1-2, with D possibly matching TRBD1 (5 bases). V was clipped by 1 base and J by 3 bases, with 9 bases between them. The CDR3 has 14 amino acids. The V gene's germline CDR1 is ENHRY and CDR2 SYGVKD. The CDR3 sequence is CAISEFGGYYGYTF. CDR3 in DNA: TGTGCCATCAGTGAGTTCGGGGGATACTATGGCTACACCTTC.

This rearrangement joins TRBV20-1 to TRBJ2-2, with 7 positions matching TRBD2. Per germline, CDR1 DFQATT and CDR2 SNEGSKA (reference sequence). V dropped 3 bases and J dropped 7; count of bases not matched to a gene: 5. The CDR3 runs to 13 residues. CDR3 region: CSASYGGNGELFF. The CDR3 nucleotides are TGCAGTGCTAGTTACGGGGGGAACGGGGAGCTGTTTTTT.

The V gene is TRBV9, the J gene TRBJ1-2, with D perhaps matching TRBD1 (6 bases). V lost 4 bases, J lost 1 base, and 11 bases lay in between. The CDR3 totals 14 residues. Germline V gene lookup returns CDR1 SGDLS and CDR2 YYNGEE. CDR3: CASSPQDSNYGYTF. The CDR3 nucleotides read TGTGCCAGCAGCCCACAGGACAGTAACTATGGCTACACCTTC.

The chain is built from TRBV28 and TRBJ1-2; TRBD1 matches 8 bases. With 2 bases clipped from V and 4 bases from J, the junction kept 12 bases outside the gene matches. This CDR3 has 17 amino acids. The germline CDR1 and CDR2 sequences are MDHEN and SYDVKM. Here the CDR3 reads CASSLAYSQGGGYGYTF. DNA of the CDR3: TGTGCCAGCAGTTTAGCGTACTCACAGGGGGGAGGCTATGGCTACACCTTC.

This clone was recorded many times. The CDR3 DNA sequence: TGTGCCAGCAGCGTAGGGGGAGGAAACACCATATATTTT. This encodes CASSVGGGNTIYF. The chain has TRBV9 and TRBJ1-3; no clear D. This CDR3 region has 13 residues. V lost 0 bases, J lost 4 bases, and 5 bases lay in between. The germline V gene encodes CDR1 SGDLS and CDR2 YYNGEE.

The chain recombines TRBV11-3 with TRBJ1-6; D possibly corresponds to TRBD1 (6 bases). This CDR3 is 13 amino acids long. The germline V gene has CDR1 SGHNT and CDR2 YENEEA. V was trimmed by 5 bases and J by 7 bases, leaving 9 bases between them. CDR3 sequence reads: CASSQDSNSPLHF. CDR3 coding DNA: TGTGCCAGCAGCCAGGACAGCAATTCACCCCTCCACTTT.

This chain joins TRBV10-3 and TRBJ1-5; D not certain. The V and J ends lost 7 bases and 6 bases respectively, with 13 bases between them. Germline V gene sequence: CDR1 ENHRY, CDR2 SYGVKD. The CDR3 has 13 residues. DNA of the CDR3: TGTGCCATCACAGGAAAGGATGTTCAGCCCCAGCATTTT. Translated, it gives CAITGKDVQPQHF.

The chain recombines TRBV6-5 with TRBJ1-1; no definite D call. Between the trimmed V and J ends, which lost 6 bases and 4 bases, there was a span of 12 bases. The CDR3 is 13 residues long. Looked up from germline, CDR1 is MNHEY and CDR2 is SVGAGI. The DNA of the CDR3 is TGTGCCAGCAGACACAGAGAGGGCACTGAAGCTTTCTTT. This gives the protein CASRHREGTEAFF.

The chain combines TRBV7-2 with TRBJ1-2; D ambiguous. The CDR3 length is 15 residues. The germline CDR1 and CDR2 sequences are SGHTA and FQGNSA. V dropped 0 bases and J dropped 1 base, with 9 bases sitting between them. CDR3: CASSLAQAHNYGYTF. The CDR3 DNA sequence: TGTGCCAGCAGCTTAGCGCAGGCGCATAACTATGGCTACACCTTC.

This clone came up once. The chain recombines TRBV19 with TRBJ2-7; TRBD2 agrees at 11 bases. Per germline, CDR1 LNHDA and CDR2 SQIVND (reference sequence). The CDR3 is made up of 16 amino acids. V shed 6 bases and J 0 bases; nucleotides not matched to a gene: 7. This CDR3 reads CASRESGTSGSYEQYF. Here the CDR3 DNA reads TGTGCCAGTAGGGAGTCCGGGACTAGCGGCTCCTACGAGCAGTACTTC.

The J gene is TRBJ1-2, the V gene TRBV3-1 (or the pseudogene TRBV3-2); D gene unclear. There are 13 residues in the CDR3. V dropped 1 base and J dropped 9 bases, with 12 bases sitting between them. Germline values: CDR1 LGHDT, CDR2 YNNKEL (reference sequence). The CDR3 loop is CASSQGSPGSYTF. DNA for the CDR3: TGTGCCAGCAGCCAAGGGAGCCCGGGAAGCTACACCTTC.

CDR3 DNA: TGTGCCACCAGCCTGACGGTTCTCTCCTACGAGCAGTACTTC. Protein sequence: CATSLTVLSYEQYF. V and J are TRBV15 and TRBJ2-7; D remains unclear. The CDR3 is 14 residues long. Trimming took off 5 bases at V and 0 bases at J, with 11 bases between the two ends. Germline V CDR1 and CDR2: LNHNV, YYDKDF (reference sequence).

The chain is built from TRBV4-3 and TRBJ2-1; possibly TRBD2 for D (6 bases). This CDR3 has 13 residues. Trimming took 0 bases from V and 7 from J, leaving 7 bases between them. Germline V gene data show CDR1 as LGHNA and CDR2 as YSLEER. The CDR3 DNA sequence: TGCGCCAGCAGCCAAGAAGGGAGGAATGAGCAGTTCTTC. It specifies CASSQEGRNEQFF.

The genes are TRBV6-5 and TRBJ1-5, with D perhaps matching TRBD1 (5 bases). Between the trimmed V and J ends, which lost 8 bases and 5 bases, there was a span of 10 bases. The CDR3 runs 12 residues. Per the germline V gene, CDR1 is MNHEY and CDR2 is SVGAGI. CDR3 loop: CASQGSDQPQHF. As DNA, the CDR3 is TGTGCCAGCCAGGGATCGGATCAGCCCCAGCATTTT.

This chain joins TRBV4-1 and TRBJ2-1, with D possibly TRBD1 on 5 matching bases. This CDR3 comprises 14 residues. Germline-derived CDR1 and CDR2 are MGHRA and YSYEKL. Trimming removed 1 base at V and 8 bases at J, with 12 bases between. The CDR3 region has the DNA TGCGCCAGCAGCCAAGTAGGGGATGGACATGAGCAGTTCTTC. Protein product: CASSQVGDGHEQFF.

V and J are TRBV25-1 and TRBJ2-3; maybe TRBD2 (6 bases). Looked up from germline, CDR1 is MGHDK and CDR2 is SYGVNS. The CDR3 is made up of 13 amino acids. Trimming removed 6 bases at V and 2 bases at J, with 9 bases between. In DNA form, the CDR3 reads TGTGCCAGCAGGGAGGGGAACACAGATACGCAGTATTTT. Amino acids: CASREGNTDTQYF.

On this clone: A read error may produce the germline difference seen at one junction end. CDR3 nucleotides: TGCAGTGTTAGACGAGATACTGAAGCTTTCTTT. Its translation: CSVRRDTEAFF. The V and J genes are TRBV20-1 and TRBJ1-1; D remains unclear. From germline, CDR1 is DFQATT and CDR2 SNEGSKA (reference sequence). This CDR3 has 11 amino acids.

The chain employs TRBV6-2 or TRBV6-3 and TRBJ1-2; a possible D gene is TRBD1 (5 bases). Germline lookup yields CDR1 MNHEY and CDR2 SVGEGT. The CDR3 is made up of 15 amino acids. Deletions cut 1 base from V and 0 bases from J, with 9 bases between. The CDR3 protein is CASSYYRFTNYGYTF. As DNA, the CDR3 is TGTGCCAGCAGTTACTACAGGTTTACTAACTATGGCTACACCTTC.

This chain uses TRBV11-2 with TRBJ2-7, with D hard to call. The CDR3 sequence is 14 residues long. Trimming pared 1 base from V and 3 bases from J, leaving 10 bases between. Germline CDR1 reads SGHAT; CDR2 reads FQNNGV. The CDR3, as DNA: TGTGCCAGCAGCTTAGGGATAGATTACTACGAGCAGTACTTC. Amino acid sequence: CASSLGIDYYEQYF.

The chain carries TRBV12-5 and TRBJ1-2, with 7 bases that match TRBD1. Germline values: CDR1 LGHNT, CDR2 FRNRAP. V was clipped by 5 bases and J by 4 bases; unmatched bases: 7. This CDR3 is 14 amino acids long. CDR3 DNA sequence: TGTGCTAGTGGTACCGAACAGGGGAGCTATGGCTACACCTTC. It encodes CASGTEQGSYGYTF. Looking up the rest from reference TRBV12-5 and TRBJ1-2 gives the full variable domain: DARVTQTPRHKVTEMGQEVTMRCQPILGHNTVFWYRQTMMQGLELLAYFRNRAPLDDSGMPKDRFSAEMPDATLATLKIQPSEPRDSAVYFCASGTEQGSYGYTFGSGTRLTVV.

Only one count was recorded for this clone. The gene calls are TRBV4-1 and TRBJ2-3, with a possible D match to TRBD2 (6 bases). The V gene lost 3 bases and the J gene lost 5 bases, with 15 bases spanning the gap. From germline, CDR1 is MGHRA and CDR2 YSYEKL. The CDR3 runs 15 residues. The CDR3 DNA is TGCGCCAGCAGCCAGGCTGGGACTGCTTTAGATACGCAGTATTTT. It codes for CASSQAGTALDTQYF.

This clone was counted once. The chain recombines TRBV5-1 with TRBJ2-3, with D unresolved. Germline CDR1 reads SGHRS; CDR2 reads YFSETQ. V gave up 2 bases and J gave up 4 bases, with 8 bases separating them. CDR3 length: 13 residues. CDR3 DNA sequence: TGCGCCAGCAGCTTCCCTAGTGCAGATACGCAGTATTTT. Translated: CASSFPSADTQYF.

The CDR3 protein is CASSYRQINYGYTF. The CDR3 DNA sequence: TGTGCCAGCAGTTACAGGCAGATTAACTATGGCTACACCTTC. This chain uses TRBV6-5 with TRBJ1-2; D gene unclear. The CDR3 runs to 14 residues. Germline CDR1 is MNHEY and CDR2 is SVGAGI. V was trimmed by 2 bases and J by 1 base, leaving 8 bases between them.

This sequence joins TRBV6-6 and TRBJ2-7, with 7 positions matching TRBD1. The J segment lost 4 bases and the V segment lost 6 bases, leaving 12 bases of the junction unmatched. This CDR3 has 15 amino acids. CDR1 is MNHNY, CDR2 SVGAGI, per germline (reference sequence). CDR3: CASRHLPDRDYEQYF. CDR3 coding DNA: TGTGCCAGCAGACACCTTCCCGACAGGGATTACGAGCAGTACTTC.

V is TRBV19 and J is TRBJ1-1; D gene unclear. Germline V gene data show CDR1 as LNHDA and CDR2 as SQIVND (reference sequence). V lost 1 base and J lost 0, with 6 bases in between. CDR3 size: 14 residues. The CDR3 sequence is CASSIAIMNTEAFF. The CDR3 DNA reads TGTGCCAGTAGTATAGCAATCATGAACACTGAAGCTTTCTTT.

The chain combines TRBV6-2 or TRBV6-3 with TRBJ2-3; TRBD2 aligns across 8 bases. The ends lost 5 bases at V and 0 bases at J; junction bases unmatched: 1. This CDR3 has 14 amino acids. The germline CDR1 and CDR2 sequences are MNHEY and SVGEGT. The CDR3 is CASSGGGSTDTQYF. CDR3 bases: TGTGCCAGCAGTGGCGGGGGGAGCACAGATACGCAGTATTTT.

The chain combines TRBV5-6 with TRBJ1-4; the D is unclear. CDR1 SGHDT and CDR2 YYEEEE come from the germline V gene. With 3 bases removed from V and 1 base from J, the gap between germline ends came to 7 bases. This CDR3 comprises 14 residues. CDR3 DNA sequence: TGTGCCAGCAGCTCGACACAAACTAATGAAAAACTGTTTTTT. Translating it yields CASSSTQTNEKLFF. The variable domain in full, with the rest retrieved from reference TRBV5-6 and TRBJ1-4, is DAGVTQSPTHLIKTRGQQVTLRCSPKSGHDTVSWYQQALGQGPQFIFQYYEEEERQRGNFPDRFSGHQFPNYSSELNVNALLLGDSALYLCASSSTQTNEKLFFGSGTQLSVL.

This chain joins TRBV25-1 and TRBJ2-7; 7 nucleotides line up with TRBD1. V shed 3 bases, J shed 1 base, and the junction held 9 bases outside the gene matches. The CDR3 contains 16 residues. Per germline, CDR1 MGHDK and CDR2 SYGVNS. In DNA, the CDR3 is TGTGCCAGCAGTGACCCTAGACAGGGTATATCCTACGAGCAGTACTTC. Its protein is CASSDPRQGISYEQYF.

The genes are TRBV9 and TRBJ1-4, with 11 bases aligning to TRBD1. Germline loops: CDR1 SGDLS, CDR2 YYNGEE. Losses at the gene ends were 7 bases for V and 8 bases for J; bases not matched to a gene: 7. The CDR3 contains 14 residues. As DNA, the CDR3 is TGTGCCAGCGGTCGGACAGGGGGCCGGGAAAAACTGTTTTTT. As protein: CASGRTGGREKLFF.

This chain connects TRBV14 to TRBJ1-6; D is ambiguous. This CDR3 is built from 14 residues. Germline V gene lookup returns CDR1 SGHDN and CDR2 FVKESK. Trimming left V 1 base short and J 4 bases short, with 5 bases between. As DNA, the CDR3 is TGTGCCAGCAGCCAAGGATATTATAATTCACCCCTCCACTTT. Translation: CASSQGYYNSPLHF.